Below, 29 T cell receptor beta chains from the same sample are listed, as sequenced in a study of blood T cell repertoires in COVID-19. Measured with immunoSEQ multiplex PCR; TCRdb has only the in-frame clones, and not every one. The sample yields 300,000 to 400,000 clones, about nine tenths seen once. Input material: peripheral blood. The receptors shown here come from a woman aged 25 to 39 with COVID-19, enrolled during active disease.

The J gene is TRBJ1-4, the V gene TRBV3-1 (or the pseudogene TRBV3-2); the match to TRBD1 covers 7 bases. The CDR3 consists of 14 residues. Germline V gene sequence: CDR1 LGHDT, CDR2 YNNKEL (reference sequence). With V trimmed by 4 bases and J by 8 bases, 7 bases remained unmatched. CDR3 region: CASSLGTDWEKLFF. The CDR3 DNA reads TGTGCCAGCAGCCTTGGGACAGACTGGGAAAAACTGTTTTTT.

The CDR3 coding sequence is TGTGCCAGCAGTTCCGGACTGATGGCCGGGGGCTACACCTTC. Translating it yields CASSSGLMAGGYTF. The chain carries TRBV6-5 and TRBJ1-2; D not resolved. Germline CDR1 reads MNHEY; CDR2 reads SVGAGI. Trimming pared 4 bases from V and 8 bases from J, leaving 17 bases between. CDR3 length equals 14 residues.

The chain joins TRBV6-4 to TRBJ1-1; D unresolved. The germline V and J ends were trimmed by 3 bases and 0 bases, with 14 bases remaining between them. CDR1 and CDR2 (germline): MRHNA, SNTAGT. The CDR3 is 16 residues long. The CDR3 bases are TGTGCCAGCAGTGAAGGGTTGGAGGGTATGAACACTGAAGCTTTCTTT. Protein product: CASSEGLEGMNTEAFF.

The chain carries TRBV7-8 and TRBJ2-7; D might be TRBD2 (5 bases). This CDR3 spans 15 amino acids. CDR1 is SGHVS and CDR2 is FQNEAQ in the germline V gene. V lost 1 base and J 6 bases, leaving 16 bases between the germline ends. DNA for the CDR3: TGTGCCAGCAGCTTAGTACGGGGAGACAAAGGCGAGCAGTACTTC. This sequence encodes CASSLVRGDKGEQYF.

CDR3 loop: CASSQPGQGSNEQFF. The CDR3 DNA is TGCGCCAGCAGTCAACCGGGACAGGGGAGTAATGAGCAGTTCTTC. The chain joins TRBV4-1 to TRBJ2-1; TRBD1 matches 10 bases. Losses at the gene ends were 6 bases for V and 7 bases for J; bases not matched to a gene: 9. Per the germline V gene, CDR1 is MGHRA and CDR2 is YSYEKL. This CDR3 has 15 residues.

The V and J genes are TRBV6-5 and TRBJ2-7, with a tentative D call TRBD1 (6 bases). The CDR3 is 14 amino acids. In germline, CDR1 is MNHEY, CDR2 SVGAGI. V dropped 9 bases and J dropped 4 bases, with 19 bases sitting between them. The CDR3 loop is CASIQGWGVYEQYF. CDR3 DNA sequence: TGTGCCAGTATCCAGGGGTGGGGAGTATACGAGCAGTACTTC.

The chain links TRBV2 to TRBJ2-6; 9 nucleotides line up with TRBD1. Germline V lookup: CDR1 SNHLY, CDR2 FYNNEI. The CDR3 consists of 16 residues. V was clipped by 7 bases and J by 1 base; unmatched bases: 5. Here the CDR3 DNA reads TGTGCCAGCAAAGGACAGGGGTGGTCTGGGGCCAACGTCCTGACTTTC. As protein: CASKGQGWSGANVLTF.

This rearrangement joins TRBV29-1 to TRBJ2-7; tentatively, D is TRBD1 (6 bases). Germline V gene lookup returns CDR1 SQVTM and CDR2 ANQGSEA. Deletions cut 7 bases from V and 2 bases from J, with 12 bases between. The CDR3 is 12 residues long. CDR3 bases: TGCAGCGCACAGGGTGGCGCCTACGAGCAGTACTTC. As protein: CSAQGGAYEQYF.

This chain links TRBV19 with TRBJ1-1; D is unresolved. Trimming stripped 5 bases from V and 0 bases from J, with 7 bases between. CDR1 LNHDA and CDR2 SQIVND come from the germline V gene (reference sequence). The CDR3 extends over 13 amino acids. CDR3 in amino acids: CASSGQLNTEAFF. CDR3 coding DNA: TGTGCCAGTAGTGGCCAGTTGAACACTGAAGCTTTCTTT. Supplemented by reference TRBV19 and TRBJ1-1, the full variable domain reads DGGITQSPKYLFRKEGQNVTLSCEQNLNHDAMYWYRQDPGQGLRLIYYSQIVNDFQKGDIAEGYSVSREKKESFPLTVTSAQKNPTAFYLCASSGQLNTEAFFGQGTRLTVV.

This clone was seen once. V is TRBV11-2 and J is TRBJ1-1; 9 positions match TRBD1. Germline V gives CDR1 SGHAT, CDR2 FQNNGV. The CDR3 runs to 13 residues. Trimming cost V 5 bases and J 5 bases; bases outside gene matches: 3. This CDR3 reads CASSQQGATEAFF. The CDR3 DNA reads as TGTGCCAGCAGCCAACAGGGGGCTACTGAAGCTTTCTTT.

The chain links TRBV5-1 to TRBJ1-2; tentatively, D is TRBD1 (6 bases). The germline CDR1 and CDR2 sequences are SGHRS and YFSETQ. This CDR3 spans 17 amino acids. Trimming stripped 4 bases from V and 0 bases from J, with 19 bases between. CDR3 loop: CASSRNPTGLANYGYTF. The CDR3, as DNA: TGCGCCAGCAGCCGCAACCCGACAGGACTTGCTAACTATGGCTACACCTTC.

The chain couples TRBV30 to TRBJ2-3; 11 nucleotides line up with TRBD2. Germline V CDR1 and CDR2: GTSNPN, SVGIG (reference sequence). The CDR3 loop spans 15 amino acids. V gave up 1 base and J gave up 4 bases; unmatched junction bases: 4. Here the CDR3 DNA reads TGTGCCTGGAGTGCCGGTAGCGGGAGGGCAGATACGCAGTATTTT. It is translated as CAWSAGSGRADTQYF.

This chain links TRBV18 with TRBJ1-2, with 9 nucleotides matching TRBD1. The CDR3 extends over 15 amino acids. Per germline, CDR1 KGHSH and CDR2 LQKENI. J gave up 8 bases and V 4 bases, and 11 bases lay outside the gene matches. CDR3 sequence reads: CASSLRDREGGGYTF. The CDR3 DNA reads TGTGCCAGCTCACTACGGGACAGGGAGGGTGGAGGCTACACCTTC. Complete variable domain (other parts from reference TRBV18 and TRBJ1-2): NAGVMQNPRHLVRRRGQEARLRCSPMKGHSHVYWYRQLPEEGLKFMVYLQKENIIDESGMPKERFSAEFPKEGPSILRIQQVVRGDSAAYFCASSLRDREGGGYTFGSGTRLTVV.

This clone was found a few times. V is TRBV2 and J is TRBJ2-7; TRBD2 agrees at 13 bases. There are 16 residues in the CDR3. Germline CDR1 and CDR2: SNHLY and FYNNEI. The V segment lost 4 bases and the J segment 5 bases; nucleotides outside the gene matches: 8. The CDR3 region is CASSADFGLAGDEQYF. CDR3 in DNA: TGTGCCAGCAGTGCAGATTTCGGACTAGCGGGAGACGAGCAGTACTTC.

This chain links TRBV27 with TRBJ2-6, with a tentative D call TRBD2 (5 bases). The V end lost 2 bases, the J end lost 0 bases, and 8 bases lay between the germline ends. Germline V gene sequence: CDR1 MNHEY, CDR2 SMNVEV (reference sequence). This CDR3 has 16 residues. The CDR3, as DNA: TGTGCCAGCAGTTTAGAGGGAACCTCTGGGGCCAACGTCCTGACTTTC. Protein product: CASSLEGTSGANVLTF.

V usage is TRBV19 and J usage is TRBJ1-1, with a weak D call TRBD1 (5 bases). Germline V gene sequence: CDR1 LNHDA, CDR2 SQIVND (reference sequence). The CDR3 length is 15 residues. Deletions cut 5 bases from V and 0 bases from J, with 13 bases between. CDR3 DNA sequence: TGTGCCAGTAGTGCTGGGGCAGCCATGAACACTGAAGCTTTCTTT. It is translated as CASSAGAAMNTEAFF.

The chain uses TRBV18 and TRBJ2-1, with a tentative D call TRBD2 (6 bases). CDR1 and CDR2 from the germline V gene are KGHSH and LQKENI. The V end lost 6 bases, the J end lost 1 base, and 19 bases lay between the germline ends. The CDR3 sequence is 17 residues long. This chain's CDR3 is CASSPISGSSSYNEQFF. In DNA form, the CDR3 reads TGTGCCAGCTCTCCAATAAGCGGGTCTTCGTCCTACAATGAGCAGTTCTTC.

This clone appeared a single time. V and J are TRBV11-2 and TRBJ2-2; possible D gene TRBD2, 6 bases. V lost 5 bases to trimming and J lost 9 bases, with 16 bases between them. CDR1 is SGHAT, CDR2 FQNNGV, per germline. The CDR3 length is 14 residues. This CDR3 is CASSMSLGGRELFF. CDR3 DNA sequence: TGTGCCAGCAGCATGAGTTTAGGAGGGCGGGAGCTGTTTTTT.

This rearrangement joins TRBV4-2 to TRBJ1-3; D may be TRBD1 (5 bases). The V and J ends lost 3 bases and 3 bases respectively, with 15 bases between them. The germline CDR1 and CDR2 sequences are LGHNA and YNFKEQ. The CDR3 is 16 amino acids. The CDR3 sequence: CASSHSLGGSGNTIYF. The CDR3 nucleotides are TGTGCCAGCAGCCACTCTCTGGGGGGAAGTGGAAACACCATATATTTT.

This clone was detected a few times. The V and J genes are TRBV28 and TRBJ2-7; 7 bases are a match to TRBD2. Germline CDR1 reads MDHEN; CDR2 reads SYDVKM. The CDR3 spans 15 residues. With V trimmed by 2 bases and J by 4 bases, 8 bases remained unmatched. The CDR3 here is CASSLTGGGQYEQYF. The CDR3 nucleotides read TGTGCCAGCAGTTTAACGGGAGGAGGACAATACGAGCAGTACTTC.

V and J are TRBV5-1 and TRBJ2-3; D remains ambiguous. Trimming left V 4 bases short and J 0 bases short, with 9 bases between. The germline gives CDR1 SGHRS, CDR2 YFSETQ. The CDR3 extends over 14 amino acids. Here the CDR3 DNA reads TGCGCCAGCAGCGCTCTCACTAGCACAGATACGCAGTATTTT. This encodes CASSALTSTDTQYF.

The chain is built from TRBV5-4 and TRBJ2-3; 8 bases match TRBD1. The CDR3 length is 17 residues. The germline CDR1 and CDR2 sequences are SGHNT and YYREEE (reference sequence). The junction had 13 bases not matched to a gene; V was cut back by 3 bases and J by 4 bases. In nucleotides, the CDR3 is TGTGCCAGCAGCTCGACCCCCCAGGGGGCTGTCGCAGATACGCAGTATTTT. Translation gives CASSSTPQGAVADTQYF. Supplemented by reference TRBV5-4 and TRBJ2-3, the full variable domain reads ETGVTQSPTHLIKTRGQQVTLRCSSQSGHNTVSWYQQALGQGPQFIFQYYREEENGRGNFPPRFSGLQFPNYSSELNVNALELDDSALYLCASSSTPQGAVADTQYFGPGTRLTVL.

The genes are TRBV27 and TRBJ2-1; maybe TRBD2 (6 bases). Germline V gene data show CDR1 as MNHEY and CDR2 as SMNVEV (reference sequence). There are 16 residues in the CDR3. V lost 10 bases to trimming and J lost 5 bases, with 24 bases between them. In DNA form, the CDR3 reads TGTGCCACTGCACCCTCTATGGCGGGGCTAAACAATGAGCAGTTCTTC. Translated, it gives CATAPSMAGLNNEQFF.

The V gene is TRBV19, the J gene TRBJ2-7; D might be TRBD1 (6 bases). This CDR3 has 14 amino acids. CDR1 and CDR2 from the germline V gene are LNHDA and SQIVND (reference sequence). Between the trimmed V and J ends, which lost 5 bases and 4 bases, there was a span of 15 bases. CDR3 region: CASSVTGKRYEQYF. The CDR3 region has the DNA TGTGCCAGTAGTGTCACAGGGAAGAGGTACGAGCAGTACTTC.

CDR3 region: CASSRGQGYGYTF. As DNA, the CDR3 is TGTGCCAGCAGCCGCGGACAGGGTTATGGCTACACCTTC. The chain combines TRBV28 with TRBJ1-2, with 8 bases matching TRBD1. This CDR3 spans 13 amino acids. Trimming at V came to 6 bases and at J to 5 bases, leaving 5 bases not matched to a gene. Germline CDR1 and CDR2: MDHEN and SYDVKM.

The chain joins TRBV28 to TRBJ1-2; TRBD1 matches at 7 bases. Trimming cost V 2 bases and J 2 bases; bases outside gene matches: 2. The CDR3 has 14 residues. CDR1 is MDHEN, CDR2 SYDVKM, per germline. Written as DNA, the CDR3 is TGTGCCAGCAGTTTACAGGACAGGAACTATGGCTACACCTTC. Translated, it gives CASSLQDRNYGYTF.

V and J are TRBV5-6 and TRBJ1-1; TRBD1 might be the D (5 bases). Trimming cost V 5 bases and J 4 bases, with 18 bases left between them. The germline V gene encodes CDR1 SGHDT and CDR2 YYEEEE. This CDR3 region has 15 residues. The CDR3 DNA reads TGTGCCAGCAGTCCCTCGGTAGTTAGGGGCACTGAAGCTTTCTTT. It specifies CASSPSVVRGTEAFF.

This clone was picked up one time. The chain links TRBV19 to TRBJ2-1; 7 nucleotides match TRBD2. The germline gives CDR1 LNHDA, CDR2 SQIVND (reference sequence). The V gene end was trimmed by 7 bases and the J gene end by 4 bases; junction bases not matched to a gene: 10. This CDR3 contains 15 residues. The DNA of the CDR3 is TGTGCCAGTACGGACAAAGCGGGACCTTACAATGAGCAGTTCTTC. Its translation is CASTDKAGPYNEQFF.

This clone was detected a few times. The chain couples TRBV29-1 to TRBJ1-1; tentatively, D is TRBD1 (6 bases). Germline CDR1 SQVTM, CDR2 ANQGSEA. Trimming stripped 3 bases from V and 0 bases from J, with 14 bases between. The CDR3 is made up of 15 amino acids. The CDR3 here is CSVEYTGLMNTEAFF. CDR3 in DNA: TGCAGCGTTGAGTATACAGGGTTAATGAACACTGAAGCTTTCTTT.